This T cell receptor beta chain came from a study of blood T cell repertoires in COVID-19. The wider study: Sites across the United States, Italy and Spain contributed samples from acute and convalescent COVID-19. Sources were T cells, B-cell-depleted T cells, or PBMCs; the material itself was cDNA or gDNA.

The CDR3 has 16 residues. V shed 3 bases and J 5 bases; nucleotides not matched to a gene: 6. CDR1 and CDR2 (germline): MNHNS, SASEGT. Per the study methods: Amplified reference gene primers provided the basis for estimating nucleated cell counts. Produced via immunoSEQ multiplex PCR; TCRdb's table is partial and in-frame only. V, J and clone size derive from that table, while D and trimming were established from the DNA sequence. The table has 70,000 to 85,000 clones, approximately 90% seen once. Source material: peripheral blood. The chain couples TRBV6-1 to TRBJ2-1; TRBD2 matches at 11 bases. This sequence was found in a woman aged 60-70 years with active COVID-19. This CDR3 reads CASSDWLAGGDNEQFF. The CDR3 nucleotides read TGTGCCAGCAGTGATTGGTTAGCGGGAGGGGACAATGAGCAGTTCTTC.